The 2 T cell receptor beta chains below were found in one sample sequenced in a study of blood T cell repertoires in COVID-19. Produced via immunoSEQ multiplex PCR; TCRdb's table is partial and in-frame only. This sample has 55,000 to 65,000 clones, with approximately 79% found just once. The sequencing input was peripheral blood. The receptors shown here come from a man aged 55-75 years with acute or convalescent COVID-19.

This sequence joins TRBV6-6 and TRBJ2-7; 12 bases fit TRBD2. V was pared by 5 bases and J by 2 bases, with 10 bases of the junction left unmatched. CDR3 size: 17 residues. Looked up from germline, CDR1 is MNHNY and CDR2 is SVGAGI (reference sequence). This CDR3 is CASSPPSGLAGPYEQYF. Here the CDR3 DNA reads TGTGCCAGCAGTCCCCCCTCTGGACTAGCGGGGCCCTACGAGCAGTACTTC.

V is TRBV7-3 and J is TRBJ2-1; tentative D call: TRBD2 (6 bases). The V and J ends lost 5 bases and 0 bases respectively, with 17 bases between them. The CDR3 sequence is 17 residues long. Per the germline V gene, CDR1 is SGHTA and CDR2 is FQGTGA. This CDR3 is CASSPTPLANSYNEQFF. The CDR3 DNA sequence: TGTGCCAGCAGCCCTACCCCGCTAGCGAACTCCTACAATGAGCAGTTCTTC.